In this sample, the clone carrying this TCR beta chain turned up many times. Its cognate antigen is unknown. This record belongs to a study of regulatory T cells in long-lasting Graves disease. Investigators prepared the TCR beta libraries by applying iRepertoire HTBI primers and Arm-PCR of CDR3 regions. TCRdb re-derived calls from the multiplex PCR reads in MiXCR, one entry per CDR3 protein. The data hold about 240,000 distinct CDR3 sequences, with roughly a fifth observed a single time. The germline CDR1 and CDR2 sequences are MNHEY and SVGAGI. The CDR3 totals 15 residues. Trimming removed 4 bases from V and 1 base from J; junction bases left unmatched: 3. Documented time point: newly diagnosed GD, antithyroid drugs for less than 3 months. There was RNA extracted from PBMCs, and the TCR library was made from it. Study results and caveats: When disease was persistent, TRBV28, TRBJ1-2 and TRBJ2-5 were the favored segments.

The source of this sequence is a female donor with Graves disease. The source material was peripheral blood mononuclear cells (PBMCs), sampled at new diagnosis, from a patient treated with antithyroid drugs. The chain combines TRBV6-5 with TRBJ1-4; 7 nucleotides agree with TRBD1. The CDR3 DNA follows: TGTGCCAGCAGTTTATCAGGGGGAACTAATGAAAAACTGTTTTTT. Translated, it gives CASSLSGGTNEKLFF.